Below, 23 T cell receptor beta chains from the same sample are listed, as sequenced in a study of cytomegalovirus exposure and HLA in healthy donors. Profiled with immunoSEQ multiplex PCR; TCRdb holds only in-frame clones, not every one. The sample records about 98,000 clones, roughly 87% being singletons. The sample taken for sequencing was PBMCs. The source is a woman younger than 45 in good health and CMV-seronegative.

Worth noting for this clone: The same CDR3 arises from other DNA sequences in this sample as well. CDR3 residues: CASSWSSYEQYF. For the CDR3, the DNA is TGTGCCAGCAGTTGGAGTAGCTACGAGCAGTACTTC. J is TRBJ2-7 and V is TRBV11-2; D is unresolved. Germline CDR1 SGHAT, CDR2 FQNNGV. V shed 6 bases and J shed 3 bases, with 9 bases lying between them. CDR3 length: 12 residues.

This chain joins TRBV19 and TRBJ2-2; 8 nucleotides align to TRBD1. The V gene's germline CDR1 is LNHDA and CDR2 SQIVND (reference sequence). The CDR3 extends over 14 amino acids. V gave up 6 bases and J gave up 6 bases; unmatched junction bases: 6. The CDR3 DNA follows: TGTGCCAGTAGCCTAGGACAGGGACCCGGGGAGCTGTTTTTT. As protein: CASSLGQGPGELFF.

The CDR3 coding sequence is TGTGCCAGCACTCATTTAACAGGGGTAGCTTTCTTT. Translated, it gives CASTHLTGVAFF. The chain carries TRBV6-1 and TRBJ1-1; 7 bases fit TRBD1. V lost 7 bases, J lost 10 bases, and 9 bases stayed unmatched. CDR1 is MNHNS, CDR2 SASEGT, per germline. CDR3 length: 12 amino acids.

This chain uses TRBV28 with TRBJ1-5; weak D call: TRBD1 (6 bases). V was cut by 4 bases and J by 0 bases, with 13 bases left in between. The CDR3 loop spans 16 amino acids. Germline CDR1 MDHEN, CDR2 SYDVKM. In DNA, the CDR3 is TGTGCCAGCAGTTCCCCCGGACAGTATAGCAATCAGCCCCAGCATTTT. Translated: CASSSPGQYSNQPQHF.

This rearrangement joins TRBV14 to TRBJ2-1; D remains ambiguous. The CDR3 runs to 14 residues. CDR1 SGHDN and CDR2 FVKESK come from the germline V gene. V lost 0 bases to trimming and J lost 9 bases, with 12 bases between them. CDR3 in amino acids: CASSQEAVMAEQFF. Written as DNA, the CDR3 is TGTGCCAGCAGCCAAGAGGCCGTGATGGCTGAGCAGTTCTTC. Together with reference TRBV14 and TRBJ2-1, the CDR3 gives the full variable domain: EAGVTQFPSHSVIEKGQTVTLRCDPISGHDNLYWYRRVMGKEIKFLLHFVKESKQDESGMPNNRFLAERTGGTYSTLKVQPAELEDSGVYFCASSQEAVMAEQFFGPGTRLTVL.

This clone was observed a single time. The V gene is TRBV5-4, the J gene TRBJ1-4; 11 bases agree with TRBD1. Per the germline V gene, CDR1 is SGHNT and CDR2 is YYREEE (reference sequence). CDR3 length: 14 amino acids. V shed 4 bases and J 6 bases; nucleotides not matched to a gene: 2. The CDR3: CASSGTGGDEKLFF. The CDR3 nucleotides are TGTGCCAGCAGCGGGACAGGGGGAGATGAAAAACTGTTTTTT.

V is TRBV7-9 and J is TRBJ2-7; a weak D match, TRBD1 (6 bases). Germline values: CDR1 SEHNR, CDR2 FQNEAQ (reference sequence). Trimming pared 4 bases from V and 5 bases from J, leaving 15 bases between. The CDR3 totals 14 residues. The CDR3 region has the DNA TGTGCCAGCAGCTCACGACAGGCAGAGAACGAGCAGTACTTC. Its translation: CASSSRQAENEQYF.

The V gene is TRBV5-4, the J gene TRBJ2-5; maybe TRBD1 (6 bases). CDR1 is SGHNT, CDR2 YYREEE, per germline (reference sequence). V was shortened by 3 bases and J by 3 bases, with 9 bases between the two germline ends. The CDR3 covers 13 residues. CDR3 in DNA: TGTGCCAGCAGCTCTTGGACAGAAGAGACCCAGTACTTC. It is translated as CASSSWTEETQYF.

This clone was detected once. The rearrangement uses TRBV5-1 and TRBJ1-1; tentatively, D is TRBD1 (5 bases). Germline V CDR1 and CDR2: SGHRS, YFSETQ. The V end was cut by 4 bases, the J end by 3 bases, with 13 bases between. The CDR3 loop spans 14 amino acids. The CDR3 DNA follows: TGCGCCAGCAGCCCCTCTCAGGGCTACACTGAAGCTTTCTTT. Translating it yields CASSPSQGYTEAFF.

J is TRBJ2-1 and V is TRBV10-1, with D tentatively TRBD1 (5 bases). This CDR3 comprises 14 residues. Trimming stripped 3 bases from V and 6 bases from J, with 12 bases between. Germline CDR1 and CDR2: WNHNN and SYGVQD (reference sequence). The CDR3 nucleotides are TGCGCCAGCAGTGAAGGGGTTGTGGGCAATGAGCAGTTCTTC. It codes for CASSEGVVGNEQFF.

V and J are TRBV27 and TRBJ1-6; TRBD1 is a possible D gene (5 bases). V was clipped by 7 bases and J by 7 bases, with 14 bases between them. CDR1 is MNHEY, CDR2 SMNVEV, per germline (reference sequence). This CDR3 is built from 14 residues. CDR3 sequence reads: CASTKGNRNSPLHF. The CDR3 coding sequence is TGTGCCAGCACCAAGGGGAACCGGAATTCACCCCTCCACTTT.

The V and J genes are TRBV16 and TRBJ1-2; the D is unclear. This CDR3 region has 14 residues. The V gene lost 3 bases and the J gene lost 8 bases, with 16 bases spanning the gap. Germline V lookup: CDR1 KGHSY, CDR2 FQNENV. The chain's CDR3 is CASSQTTLGGGYTF. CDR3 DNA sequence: TGTGCCAGCAGCCAGACGACTCTGGGAGGCGGCTACACCTTC.

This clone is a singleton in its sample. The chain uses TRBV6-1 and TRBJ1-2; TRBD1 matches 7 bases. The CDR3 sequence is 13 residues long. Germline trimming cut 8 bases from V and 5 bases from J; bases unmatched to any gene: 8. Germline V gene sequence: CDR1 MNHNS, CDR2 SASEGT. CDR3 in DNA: TGTGCCAGCTCGACAGGGCCAGAATATGGCTACACCTTC. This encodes CASSTGPEYGYTF.

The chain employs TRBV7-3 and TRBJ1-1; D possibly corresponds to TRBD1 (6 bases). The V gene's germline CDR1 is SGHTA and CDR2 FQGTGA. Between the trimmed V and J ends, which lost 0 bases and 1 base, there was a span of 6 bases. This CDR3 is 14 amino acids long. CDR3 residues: CASSLTRGNTEAFF. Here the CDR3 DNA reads TGTGCCAGCAGCTTAACCAGGGGGAACACTGAAGCTTTCTTT.

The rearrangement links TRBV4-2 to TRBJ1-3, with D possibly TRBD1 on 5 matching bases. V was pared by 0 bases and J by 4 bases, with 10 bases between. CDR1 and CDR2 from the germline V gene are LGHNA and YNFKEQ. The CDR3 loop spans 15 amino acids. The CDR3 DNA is TGTGCCAGCAGCCAAGATGGGGGGTTCGGAAACACCATATATTTT. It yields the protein CASSQDGGFGNTIYF.

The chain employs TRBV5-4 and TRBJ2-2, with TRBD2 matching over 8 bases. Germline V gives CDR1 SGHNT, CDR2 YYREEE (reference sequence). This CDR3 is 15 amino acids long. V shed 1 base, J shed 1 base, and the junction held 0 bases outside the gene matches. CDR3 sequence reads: CASSLLAGNTGELFF. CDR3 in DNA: TGTGCCAGCAGCTTGCTAGCGGGGAACACCGGGGAGCTGTTTTTT.

The CDR3, as DNA: TGTGCCAGCAGCTTGGATGGCAGGGGGTTTCGCACTGAAGCTTTCTTT. Translation gives CASSLDGRGFRTEAFF. The chain joins TRBV5-4 to TRBJ1-1; 7 nucleotides match TRBD1. This CDR3 has 16 residues. Per germline, CDR1 SGHNT and CDR2 YYREEE (reference sequence). With V trimmed by 0 bases and J by 4 bases, 9 bases remained unmatched. The whole variable domain, filled in from reference TRBV5-4 and TRBJ1-1, reads ETGVTQSPTHLIKTRGQQVTLRCSSQSGHNTVSWYQQALGQGPQFIFQYYREEENGRGNFPPRFSGLQFPNYSSELNVNALELDDSALYLCASSLDGRGFRTEAFFGQGTRLTVV.

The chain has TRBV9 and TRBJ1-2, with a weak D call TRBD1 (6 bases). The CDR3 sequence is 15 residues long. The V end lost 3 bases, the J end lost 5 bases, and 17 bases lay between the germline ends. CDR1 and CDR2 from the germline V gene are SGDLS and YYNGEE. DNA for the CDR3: TGTGCCAGCAGCGCATACAGGGAGAGCTCATATGGCTACACCTTC. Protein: CASSAYRESSYGYTF.

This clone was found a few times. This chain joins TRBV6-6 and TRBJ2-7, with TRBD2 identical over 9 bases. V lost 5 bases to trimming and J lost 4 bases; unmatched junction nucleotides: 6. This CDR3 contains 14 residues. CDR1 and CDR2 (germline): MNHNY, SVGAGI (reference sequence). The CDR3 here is CASSNSGSSYEQYF. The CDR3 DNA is TGTGCCAGCAGTAATAGCGGGAGTTCTTACGAGCAGTACTTC.

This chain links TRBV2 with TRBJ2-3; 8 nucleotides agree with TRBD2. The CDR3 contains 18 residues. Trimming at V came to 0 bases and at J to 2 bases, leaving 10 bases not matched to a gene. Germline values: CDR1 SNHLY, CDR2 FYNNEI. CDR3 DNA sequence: TGTGCCAGCAGTGAAGCGCTTCCAACTAGCGGTCTCACAGATACGCAGTATTTT. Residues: CASSEALPTSGLTDTQYF.

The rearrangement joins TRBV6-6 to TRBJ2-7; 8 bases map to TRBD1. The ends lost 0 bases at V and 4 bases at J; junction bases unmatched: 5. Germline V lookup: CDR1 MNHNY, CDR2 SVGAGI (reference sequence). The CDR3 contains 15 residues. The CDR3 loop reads CASSYSGDRNYEQYF. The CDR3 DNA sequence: TGTGCCAGCAGTTACTCGGGGGACAGGAATTACGAGCAGTACTTC.

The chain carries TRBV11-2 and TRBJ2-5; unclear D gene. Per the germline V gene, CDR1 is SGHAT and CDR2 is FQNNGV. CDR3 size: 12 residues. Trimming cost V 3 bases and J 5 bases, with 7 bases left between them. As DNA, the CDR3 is TGTGCCAGCAGCTTCATCGGTGAGACCCAGTACTTC. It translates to CASSFIGETQYF.

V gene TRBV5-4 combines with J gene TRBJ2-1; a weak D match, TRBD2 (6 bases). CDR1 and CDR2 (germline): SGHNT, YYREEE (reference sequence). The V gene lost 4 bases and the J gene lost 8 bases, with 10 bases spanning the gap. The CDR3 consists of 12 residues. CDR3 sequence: CASSGGIDEQFF. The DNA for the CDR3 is TGTGCCAGCAGCGGGGGGATAGATGAGCAGTTCTTC.